These 9 T cell receptor beta chains originate from one sample sequenced in a study of blood T cell repertoires in COVID-19. Sequencing was performed with immunoSEQ multiplex PCR; in TCRdb, only in-frame clones are kept and a portion is missing. The data contain 200,000 to 300,000 clones, roughly 76% of them singletons. The sequenced material came from peripheral blood. These receptors were obtained from an elderly woman with COVID-19, enrolled during active disease.

The chain joins TRBV4-1 to TRBJ1-5, with no clear D. Germline V lookup: CDR1 MGHRA, CDR2 YSYEKL. Trimming took off 4 bases at V and 0 bases at J, with 10 bases between the two ends. The CDR3 is 15 amino acids. CDR3: CASSLERSSNQPQHF. Here the CDR3 DNA reads TGCGCCAGCAGCCTCGAGAGGAGTAGCAATCAGCCCCAGCATTTT.

This sequence joins TRBV10-3 and TRBJ2-7, with D possibly TRBD1 on 5 matching bases. CDR1 ENHRY and CDR2 SYGVKD come from the germline V gene. The length of the CDR3 is 10 residues. The CDR3 protein is CAPSPPGWAV. CDR3 in DNA: TGTGCCCCATCCCCCCCAGGGTGGGCGGTC.

This clone was counted once. The chain joins TRBV9 to TRBJ1-2; D gene unclear. Per germline, CDR1 SGDLS and CDR2 YYNGEE. Trimming cost V 4 bases and J 4 bases, with 14 bases left between them. The CDR3 consists of 14 residues. The CDR3 DNA follows: TGTGCCAGCAGCCTTCGGGAGGGTGGCTATGGCTACACCTTC. Its protein product is CASSLREGGYGYTF.

This clone appeared a few times. The junction departs from the called germline gene at one end, perhaps through a read error. For the CDR3, the DNA is TGTGCCAGCAGCTTATATCTCAGGGATGGCTACACCTTC. Translated, it gives CASSLYLRDGYTF. The chain employs TRBV28 and TRBJ1-2; possibly TRBD1 for D (5 bases). CDR1 MDHEN and CDR2 SYDVKM come from the germline V gene. This CDR3 region has 13 residues.

In this sample, this clone turned up once. CDR3 sequence: CASSLSLSEETQYF. The CDR3 nucleotides read TGTGCCAGCAGCTTATCGCTGAGCGAAGAGACCCAGTACTTC. The chain employs TRBV11-1 and TRBJ2-5; D call uncertain. The length of the CDR3 is 14 residues. With 2 bases removed from V and 3 bases from J, the gap between germline ends came to 10 bases. Germline CDR1 is SGHAT and CDR2 is FQDESV (reference sequence).

This sequence joins TRBV6-6 and TRBJ2-7; perhaps TRBD1 as D (5 bases). V lost 8 bases, J lost 2 bases, and 13 bases lay in between. Germline V CDR1 and CDR2: MNHNY, SVGAGI (reference sequence). The CDR3 totals 13 residues. In nucleotides, the CDR3 is TGTGCCAGCGGGAAGGGGCCGACCTACGAGCAGTACTTC. This gives the protein CASGKGPTYEQYF.

The chain combines TRBV30 with TRBJ1-6; no clear D gene. V dropped 4 bases and J dropped 10 bases, with 20 bases sitting between them. Per the germline V gene, CDR1 is GTSNPN and CDR2 is SVGIG (reference sequence). This CDR3 has 15 residues. The DNA for the CDR3 is TGTGCCTGGAACACCCGGGGTGCTTTGGGGTCACCCCTCCACTTT. This gives the protein CAWNTRGALGSPLHF.

The J gene is TRBJ2-6, the V gene TRBV6-6; TRBD1 matches 7 bases. Germline V gene lookup returns CDR1 MNHNY and CDR2 SVGAGI (reference sequence). J lost 1 base, V lost 10 bases, and 19 bases had no gene match. The CDR3 covers 19 residues. The CDR3 is CATTRSPGQSLSGANVLTF. The CDR3 DNA sequence: TGTGCCACCACACGATCCCCGGGACAGTCCCTTTCTGGGGCCAACGTCCTGACTTTC.

V usage is TRBV15 and J usage is TRBJ1-2, with TRBD1 matching 10 bases. V lost 8 bases and J lost 8; bases outside the gene matches: 8. Germline V gives CDR1 LNHNV, CDR2 YYDKDF (reference sequence). The CDR3 length is 13 residues. The CDR3 DNA follows: TGTGCCACCGGGGACAGGGGTTTTGGCGGCTACACCTTC. Its protein is CATGDRGFGGYTF. Using reference TRBV15 and TRBJ1-2 for the parts outside the CDR3, the full variable domain is DAMVIQNPRYQVTQFGKPVTLSCSQTLNHNVMYWYQQKSSQAPKLLFHYYDKDFNNEADTPDNFQSRRPNTSFCFLDIRSPGLGDTAMYLCATGDRGFGGYTFGSGTRLTVV.